This T cell receptor beta chain was profiled in a study of shared clonotypes between healthy human individuals. CDR3 length: 16 amino acids. Germline V gene lookup returns CDR1 SNHLY and CDR2 FYNNEI. V gave up 9 bases and J gave up 1 base, with 16 bases separating them. Genomic DNA of each subset was evenly split across several immunoSEQ plates. An approximately 220 ng quantity of DNA, tens of thousands of T cell genomes, went into the sorted-subset replicate PCRs. The data were produced by immunoSEQ multiplex PCR, yet TCRdb's version contains in-frame clones alone and is incomplete. The sample holds around 2,000,000 clones; about 95% are singletons and the top ten take about 1.1%. Naive CD8 cells were CD45RO-negative, positively selected for CCR7, excluding terminally differentiated effector memory CD45RA+ cells.

The TCR comes from a man younger than 30 in good health. Sequencing used naive CD8+ T cells sorted from blood. V usage is TRBV2 and J usage is TRBJ2-6; TRBD1 might be the D (6 bases). The DNA for the CDR3 is TGTGCCAGGCAGGGGTCTACCCCTTCTGGGGCCAACGTCCTGACTTTC. Translated, it gives CARQGSTPSGANVLTF.